Included here is one T cell receptor (beta chain) sequence, with context. Its antigen is unknown. Sequencing used immunoSEQ multiplex PCR; TCRdb keeps in-frame clones, though not all of them. The sample yields 50,000 or so clones, roughly 91% seen once. The record originates from a study of cytomegalovirus exposure and HLA in healthy donors. This CDR3 has 14 residues. V shed 0 bases and J 5 bases; nucleotides not matched to a gene: 2. Looked up from germline, CDR1 is GTSNPN and CDR2 is SVGIG (reference sequence). The study, taken as a whole, reports: The study put 150 to 200 TCR beta chains on its list as cytomegalovirus-associated. The study found most TCR sequences rare, yet found some public TCRs in many donors.

Sequenced: PBMCs. The chain couples TRBV30 to TRBJ1-4, with 8 bases aligning to TRBD1. This TCR came from a woman aged 25 to 45 in good health and CMV-seronegative. For the CDR3, the DNA is TGTGCCTGGAGTGTCACAGGGGGGAATGAAAAACTGTTTTTT. It specifies CAWSVTGGNEKLFF. Drawing the rest from reference TRBV30 and TRBJ1-4, the complete variable domain is SQTIHQWPATLVQPVGSPLSLECTVEGTSNPNLYWYRQAAGRGLQLLFYSVGIGQISSEVPQNLSASRPQDRQFILSSKKLLLSDSGFYLCAWSVTGGNEKLFFGSGTQLSVL.